This TCR beta chain was found in a study of regulatory T cells in long-lasting Graves disease. Study summary: Patients with new Graves' disease had used antithyroid drugs below 3 months.

The study, taken as a whole, reports: Favored usage of TRBV28, TRBJ1-2 and TRBJ2-5 was recorded in persistent disease. TCR diversity was lower in persistent than newly diagnosed Graves' disease.

Germline-derived CDR1 and CDR2 are KGHSH and LQKENI. This CDR3 comprises 15 residues. V shed 5 bases and J shed 0 bases, with 11 bases lying between them. Combining iRepertoire HTBI primers with Arm-PCR of CDR3 regions, the authors built TCR beta libraries. TCRdb redid the calling of the multiplex PCR reads with MiXCR, one entry per CDR3 protein. The sample has almost 450,000 distinct CDR3 sequences; over 15% are singletons. Time point defined: newly diagnosed GD, antithyroid drugs for less than 3 months. The authors made the TCR library using RNA they extracted from PBMCs. Many counts were recorded for this clonotype. The target antigen is unknown. This sample also appeared in a second study, on T cells in Graves' hyperthyroidism and ophthalmopathy. That paper adds: TCR CDR3 regions were first amplified by RT-PCR with HTBI primers.

The chain joins TRBV18 to TRBJ1-3; D call uncertain. This receptor was taken from a woman aged 25 to 39 with Graves disease. Source: peripheral blood mononuclear cells (PBMCs), taken at new diagnosis, from a patient treated with antithyroid drugs. The CDR3 protein is CASSEGGVSGNTIYF. DNA for the CDR3: TGTGCCAGCTCAGAGGGTGGCGTCTCTGGAAACACCATATATTTT.